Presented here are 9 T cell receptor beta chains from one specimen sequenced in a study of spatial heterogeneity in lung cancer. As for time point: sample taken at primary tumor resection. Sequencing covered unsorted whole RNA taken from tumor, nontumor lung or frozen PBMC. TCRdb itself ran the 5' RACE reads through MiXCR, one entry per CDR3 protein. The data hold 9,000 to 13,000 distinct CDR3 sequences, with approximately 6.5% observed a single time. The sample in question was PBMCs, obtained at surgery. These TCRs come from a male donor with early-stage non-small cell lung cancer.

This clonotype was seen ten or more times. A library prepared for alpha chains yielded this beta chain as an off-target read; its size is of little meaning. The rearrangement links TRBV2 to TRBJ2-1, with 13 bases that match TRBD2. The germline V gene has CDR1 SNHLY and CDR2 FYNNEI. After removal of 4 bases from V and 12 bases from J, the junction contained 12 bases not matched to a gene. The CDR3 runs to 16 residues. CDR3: CASSASPGTSGTRQFF. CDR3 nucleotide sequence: TGTGCCAGCAGTGCTAGCCCCGGGACTAGCGGGACTCGGCAGTTCTTC.

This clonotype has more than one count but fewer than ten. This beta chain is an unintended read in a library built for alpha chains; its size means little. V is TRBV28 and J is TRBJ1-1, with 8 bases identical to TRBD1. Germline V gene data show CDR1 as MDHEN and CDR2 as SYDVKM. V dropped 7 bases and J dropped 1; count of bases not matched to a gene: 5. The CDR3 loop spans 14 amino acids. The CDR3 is CASNKGQGNTEAFF. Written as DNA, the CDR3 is TGTGCCAGCAACAAAGGACAGGGGAACACTGAAGCTTTCTTT.

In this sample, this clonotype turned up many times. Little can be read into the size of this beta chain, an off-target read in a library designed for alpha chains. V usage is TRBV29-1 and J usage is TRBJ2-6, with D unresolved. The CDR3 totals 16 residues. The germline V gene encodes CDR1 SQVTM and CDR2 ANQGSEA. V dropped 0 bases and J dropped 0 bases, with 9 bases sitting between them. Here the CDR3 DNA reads TGCAGCGTTGAAGATGAATCCTACTCTGGGGCCAACGTCCTGACTTTC. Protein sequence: CSVEDESYSGANVLTF.

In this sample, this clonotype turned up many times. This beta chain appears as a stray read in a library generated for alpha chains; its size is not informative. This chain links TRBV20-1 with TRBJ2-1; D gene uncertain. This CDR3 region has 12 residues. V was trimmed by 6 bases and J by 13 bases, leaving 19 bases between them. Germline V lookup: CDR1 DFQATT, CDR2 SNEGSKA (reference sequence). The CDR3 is CSALLQGIGQFF. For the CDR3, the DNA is TGCAGTGCACTACTGCAAGGAATCGGACAGTTCTTC.

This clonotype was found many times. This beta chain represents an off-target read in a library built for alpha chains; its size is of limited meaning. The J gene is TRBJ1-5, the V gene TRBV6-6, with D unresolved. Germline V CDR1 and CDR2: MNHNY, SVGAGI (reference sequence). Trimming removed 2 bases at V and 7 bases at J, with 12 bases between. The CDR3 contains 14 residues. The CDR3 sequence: CASSYDRKGQPQHF. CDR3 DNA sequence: TGTGCCAGCAGTTACGACCGTAAGGGACAGCCCCAGCATTTT.

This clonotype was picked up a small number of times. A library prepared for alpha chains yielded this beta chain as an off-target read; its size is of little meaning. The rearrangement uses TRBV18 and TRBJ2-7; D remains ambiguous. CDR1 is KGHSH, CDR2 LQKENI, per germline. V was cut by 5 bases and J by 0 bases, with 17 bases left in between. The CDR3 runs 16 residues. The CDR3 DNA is TGTGCCAGCTCAGCCCTCGATGGGCAGCCCTCCTACGAGCAGTACTTC. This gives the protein CASSALDGQPSYEQYF.

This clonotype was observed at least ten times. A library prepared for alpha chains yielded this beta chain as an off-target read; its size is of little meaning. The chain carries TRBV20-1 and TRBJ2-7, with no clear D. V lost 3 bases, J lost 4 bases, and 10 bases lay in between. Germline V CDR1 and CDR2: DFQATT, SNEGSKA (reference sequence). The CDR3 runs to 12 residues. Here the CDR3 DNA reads TGCAGTGCTAGCCCCAGTACGTACGAGCAGTACTTC. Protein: CSASPSTYEQYF.

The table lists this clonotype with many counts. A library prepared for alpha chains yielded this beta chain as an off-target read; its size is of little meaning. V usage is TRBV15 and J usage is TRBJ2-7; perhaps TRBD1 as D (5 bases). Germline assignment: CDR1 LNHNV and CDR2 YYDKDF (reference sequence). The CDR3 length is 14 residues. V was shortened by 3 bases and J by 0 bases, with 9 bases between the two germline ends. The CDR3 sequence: CATSRETASYEQYF. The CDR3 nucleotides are TGTGCCACCAGCAGGGAGACAGCCTCCTACGAGCAGTACTTC.

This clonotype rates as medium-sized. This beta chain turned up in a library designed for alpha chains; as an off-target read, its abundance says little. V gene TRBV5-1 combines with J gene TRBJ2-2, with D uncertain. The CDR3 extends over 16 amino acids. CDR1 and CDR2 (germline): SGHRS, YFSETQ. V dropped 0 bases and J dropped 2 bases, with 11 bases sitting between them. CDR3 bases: TGCGCCAGCAGCTTGGCCCCCAGCATTAACACCGGGGAGCTGTTTTTT. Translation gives CASSLAPSINTGELFF.